The 32 T cell receptor beta chains presented below share a single source sample, sequenced in a study of blood T cell repertoires in COVID-19. Here immunoSEQ multiplex PCR was the method, and the copy in TCRdb shows in-frame clones only, minus some. This table holds approximately 230,000 clones, 87% found once. The sample taken for sequencing was peripheral blood. The receptors were gathered from a man younger than 35 with active or convalescent COVID-19.

The chain couples TRBV6-2 or TRBV6-3 to TRBJ1-5, with D possibly TRBD1 on 6 matching bases. Germline loops: CDR1 MNHEY, CDR2 SVGEGT. The CDR3 is 17 amino acids. Deletions cut 6 bases from V and 0 bases from J, with 18 bases between. CDR3 nucleotides: TGTGCCAGCAGCCCCAGGGGAAAGGGGCTTAGCAATCAGCCCCAGCATTTT. Residues: CASSPRGKGLSNQPQHF.

This chain links TRBV2 with TRBJ1-5, with D unclear. Between the trimmed V and J ends, which lost 3 bases and 6 bases, there was a span of 12 bases. This CDR3 region has 14 residues. In germline, CDR1 is SNHLY, CDR2 FYNNEI. CDR3 DNA: TGTGCCAGCAGTGACACCAGTATCGTTCAGCCCCAGCATTTT. Translated, it gives CASSDTSIVQPQHF.

The chain uses TRBV14 and TRBJ2-7; D is ambiguous. There are 12 residues in the CDR3. Per germline, CDR1 SGHDN and CDR2 FVKESK. Between the trimmed V and J ends, which lost 6 bases and 3 bases, there was a span of 9 bases. The CDR3 is CASSHFYYEQYF. Written as DNA, the CDR3 is TGTGCCAGCAGTCATTTCTACTACGAGCAGTACTTC.

The chain is built from TRBV18 and TRBJ2-7, with D perhaps TRBD2 (5 bases). V shed 6 bases and J shed 5 bases, with 14 bases lying between them. The CDR3 extends over 13 amino acids. Looked up from germline, CDR1 is KGHSH and CDR2 is LQKENI. The CDR3 loop reads CASSPAGGHEQYF. The CDR3 nucleotides read TGTGCCAGCTCCCCGGCGGGTGGGCACGAGCAGTACTTC.

This chain connects TRBV7-3 to TRBJ2-1; 9 nucleotides agree with TRBD2. Trimming removed 3 bases from V and 4 bases from J; junction bases left unmatched: 4. The CDR3 length is 15 residues. CDR1 is SGHTA and CDR2 is FQGTGA in the germline V gene. DNA of the CDR3: TGTGCCAGCAGCTTCTATAGCGGGAGTTACAATGAGCAGTTCTTC. Protein: CASSFYSGSYNEQFF.

This sequence joins TRBV19 and TRBJ1-2; 8 positions match TRBD1. This CDR3 contains 18 residues. Trimming removed 4 bases from V and 4 bases from J; junction bases left unmatched: 17. Germline lookup yields CDR1 LNHDA and CDR2 SQIVND (reference sequence). The CDR3: CASSTHPVAGGQIYGYTF. In DNA, the CDR3 is TGTGCCAGTAGTACTCATCCGGTAGCAGGGGGCCAGATCTATGGCTACACCTTC.

The rearrangement links TRBV7-2 to TRBJ2-7; the D gene is possibly TRBD1 (6 bases). CDR1 is SGHTA, CDR2 FQGNSA, per germline. The CDR3 length is 12 residues. The V and J ends lost 3 bases and 4 bases respectively, with 7 bases between them. In DNA, the CDR3 is TGTGCCAGCAGCTTTACAGGGTACGAGCAGTACTTC. It yields the protein CASSFTGYEQYF.

For the CDR3, the DNA is TGTGCCAGCAGCCCCGACCTAGCGCAGGGTATGCACGAGCAGTACTTC. It encodes CASSPDLAQGMHEQYF. The chain carries TRBV3-1 (or the pseudogene TRBV3-2) and TRBJ2-7; possibly TRBD2 for D (6 bases). Trimming stripped 4 bases from V and 5 bases from J, with 21 bases between. The CDR3 is made up of 16 amino acids. Germline CDR1 is LGHDT and CDR2 is YNNKEL (reference sequence).

V gene TRBV30 combines with J gene TRBJ2-1, with D maybe TRBD2 (7 bases). Germline loops: CDR1 GTSNPN, CDR2 SVGIG (reference sequence). Trimming stripped 2 bases from V and 2 bases from J, with 10 bases between. The length of the CDR3 is 14 residues. CDR3 coding DNA: TGTGCCTGGAGTTGGCGGGGGCCCTACAATGAGCAGTTCTTC. Amino acid sequence: CAWSWRGPYNEQFF.

The rearrangement links TRBV6-5 to TRBJ2-2; 7 positions agree with TRBD1. CDR3 size: 14 residues. Germline V gene lookup returns CDR1 MNHEY and CDR2 SVGAGI. V shed 3 bases and J 7 bases; nucleotides not matched to a gene: 5. The CDR3 is CASSYVQGIGELFF. The CDR3 DNA reads TGTGCCAGCAGTTATGTACAGGGGATCGGGGAGCTGTTTTTT.

The V call is TRBV7-2, the J call TRBJ2-2; D might be TRBD2 (5 bases). The V gene's germline CDR1 is SGHTA and CDR2 FQGNSA. Trimming shortened V by 2 bases and J by 4 bases, and 11 bases separated the two germline ends. The CDR3 length is 15 residues. The CDR3 region has the DNA TGTGCCAGCAGCTTATCGTTGGGGAGCACCGGGGAGCTGTTTTTT. It translates to CASSLSLGSTGELFF. Combining the CDR3 with reference TRBV7-2 and TRBJ2-2 gives the whole variable domain GAGVSQSPSNKVTEKGKDVELRCDPISGHTALYWYRQSLGQGLEFLIYFQGNSAPDKSGLPSDRFSAERTGGSVSTLTIQRTQQEDSAVYLCASSLSLGSTGELFFGEGSRLTVL.

The rearrangement joins TRBV6-1 to TRBJ2-1; TRBD2 aligns across 11 bases. The CDR3 sequence is 16 residues long. The germline V gene has CDR1 MNHNS and CDR2 SASEGT. The V and J ends lost 4 bases and 2 bases, in that order; junction bases with no gene match: 4. The CDR3 DNA follows: TGTGCCAGCAGTGGACATAGCGGGGGGGCCTACAATGAGCAGTTCTTC. Its translation: CASSGHSGGAYNEQFF.

Details on this clone: Distinct nucleotide sequences in the sample also encode this CDR3. This sequence joins TRBV4-1 and TRBJ1-2; D is perhaps TRBD1 (6 bases). The ends were cut back, 1 base at V and 2 bases at J, with 8 bases in the middle. The CDR3 covers 14 residues. Germline V lookup: CDR1 MGHRA, CDR2 YSYEKL. CDR3 amino acids: CASSQVTGNYGYTF. As DNA, the CDR3 is TGCGCCAGCAGCCAAGTGACAGGAAACTATGGCTACACCTTC.

This chain links TRBV7-9 with TRBJ1-6; 11 bases agree with TRBD1. Germline loops: CDR1 SEHNR, CDR2 FQNEAQ (reference sequence). J lost 10 bases, V lost 2 bases, and 4 bases had no gene match. The CDR3 contains 15 residues. CDR3 bases: TGTGCCAGCAGCTTACAAGGGACAGGGGGATCACCCCTCCACTTT. As protein: CASSLQGTGGSPLHF.

DNA of the CDR3: TGTGCCAGCAGGCCCGGGGGACAGGCTAGCTACGAGCAGTACTTC. Its protein is CASRPGGQASYEQYF. V usage is TRBV2 and J usage is TRBJ2-7; 8 bases agree with TRBD1. V was pared by 6 bases and J by 3 bases, with 10 bases of the junction left unmatched. There are 15 residues in the CDR3. Germline V CDR1 and CDR2: SNHLY, FYNNEI.

The chain uses TRBV19 and TRBJ1-2, with 12 bases aligning to TRBD1. CDR3 length: 16 amino acids. CDR1 is LNHDA and CDR2 is SQIVND in the germline V gene (reference sequence). The J segment lost 7 bases and the V segment lost 5 bases, leaving 11 bases of the junction unmatched. CDR3 residues: CASSVLPGQGAFGYTF. The CDR3 DNA follows: TGTGCCAGTAGTGTCCTTCCGGGACAGGGGGCGTTTGGCTACACCTTC. Full variable domain (outside the CDR3, taken from reference TRBV19 and TRBJ1-2): DGGITQSPKYLFRKEGQNVTLSCEQNLNHDAMYWYRQDPGQGLRLIYYSQIVNDFQKGDIAEGYSVSREKKESFPLTVTSAQKNPTAFYLCASSVLPGQGAFGYTFGSGTRLTVV.

This chain links TRBV27 with TRBJ2-1; weak D call: TRBD2 (5 bases). V gave up 3 bases and J gave up 6 bases, with 9 bases separating them. Germline assignment: CDR1 MNHEY and CDR2 SMNVEV (reference sequence). There are 13 residues in the CDR3. CDR3 sequence: CASSFIASNEQFF. CDR3 DNA: TGTGCCAGCAGTTTTATAGCGAGCAATGAGCAGTTCTTC.

The rearrangement links TRBV11-1 to TRBJ1-2, with TRBD1 as a possible D gene (5 bases). The germline V gene has CDR1 SGHAT and CDR2 FQDESV (reference sequence). CDR3 length equals 14 residues. V dropped 2 bases and J dropped 2 bases, with 9 bases sitting between them. The DNA of the CDR3 is TGTGCCAGCAGCTTAACCGACAGCAACTATGGCTACACCTTC. It codes for CASSLTDSNYGYTF.

CDR3: CASSGGLGPTDTQYF. The DNA of the CDR3 is TGTGCCAGCAGTGGGGGACTAGGGCCCACAGATACGCAGTATTTT. This sequence joins TRBV2 and TRBJ2-3; 8 bases are shared with TRBD2. The CDR3 loop spans 15 amino acids. V lost 4 bases, J lost 2 bases, and 5 bases stayed unmatched. Looked up from germline, CDR1 is SNHLY and CDR2 is FYNNEI.

The chain recombines TRBV2 with TRBJ2-7, with TRBD2 matching 8 bases. This CDR3 contains 17 residues. Germline values: CDR1 SNHLY, CDR2 FYNNEI. The V and J ends lost 6 bases and 2 bases, in that order; junction bases with no gene match: 15. CDR3 DNA sequence: TGTGCCAGCAGGGGCGGGACTAGGCCCCTGCCCCCCTACGAGCAGTACTTC. Protein sequence: CASRGGTRPLPPYEQYF.

The chain links TRBV9 to TRBJ1-2; 7 bases are shared with TRBD1. Germline values: CDR1 SGDLS, CDR2 YYNGEE. This CDR3 contains 14 residues. The trim removed 2 bases at V and 6 bases at J, leaving 7 bases unmatched. This CDR3 is CASSVGGGANGYTF. The CDR3 bases are TGTGCCAGCAGCGTTGGAGGGGGCGCAAATGGCTACACCTTC.

This chain links TRBV19 with TRBJ2-2; 10 nucleotides line up with TRBD1. CDR3 length: 16 residues. Losses at the gene ends were 10 bases for V and 3 bases for J; bases not matched to a gene: 11. Germline lookup yields CDR1 LNHDA and CDR2 SQIVND (reference sequence). The CDR3 loop is CATRDRDRGHTGELFF. The CDR3 DNA reads TGTGCCACCCGAGACCGGGACAGGGGACACACCGGGGAGCTGTTTTTT.

The V and J genes are TRBV15 and TRBJ1-5; a possible D gene is TRBD1 (6 bases). The CDR3 totals 16 residues. Deletions cut 3 bases from V and 11 bases from J, with 23 bases between. From germline, CDR1 is LNHNV and CDR2 YYDKDF (reference sequence). As DNA, the CDR3 is TGTGCCACCAGCAGGGGGGCGACAGCCGGGGTCCGGTCCCAGCATTTT. This encodes CATSRGATAGVRSQHF.

The chain carries TRBV6-5 and TRBJ1-1; a possible D gene is TRBD1 (6 bases). CDR1 is MNHEY, CDR2 SVGAGI, per germline. The CDR3 loop spans 13 amino acids. V lost 2 bases, J lost 7 bases, and 11 bases lay in between. The CDR3 nucleotides are TGTGCCAGCAGTTACGCCTACAGGGATGAAGCTTTCTTT. This codes for CASSYAYRDEAFF.

The rearrangement joins TRBV9 to TRBJ2-5, with TRBD1 identical over 9 bases. This CDR3 is built from 14 residues. Trimming cost V 3 bases and J 3 bases; bases outside gene matches: 3. Germline V gene data show CDR1 as SGDLS and CDR2 as YYNGEE. CDR3 in DNA: TGTGCCAGCAGCGGGGGGACAGGGAAAGAGACCCAGTACTTC. Amino acid sequence: CASSGGTGKETQYF. Full variable domain (missing parts from reference TRBV9 and TRBJ2-5): DSGVTQTPKHLITATGQRVTLRCSPRSGDLSVYWYQQSLDQGLQFLIQYYNGEERAKGNILERFSAQQFPDLHSELNLSSLELGDSALYFCASSGGTGKETQYFGPGTRLLVL.

This chain joins TRBV19 and TRBJ2-2; D is possibly TRBD1 (6 bases). The CDR3 length is 15 residues. CDR1 is LNHDA, CDR2 SQIVND, per germline (reference sequence). V dropped 1 base and J dropped 4 bases, with 10 bases sitting between them. The CDR3 DNA follows: TGTGCCAGTAGTATAGGAACAGGGCTCACCGGGGAGCTGTTTTTT. Its translation: CASSIGTGLTGELFF.

The genes are TRBV12-3 or TRBV12-4 and TRBJ1-1; tentative D call: TRBD1 (5 bases). This CDR3 spans 10 amino acids. The ends were cut back, 11 bases at V and 7 bases at J, with 11 bases in the middle. In nucleotides, the CDR3 is TGTGCCCAGGGAACAATTGAAGCTTTCTTT. It encodes CAQGTIEAFF.

The table lists this clone with a count of one. The gene calls are TRBV9 and TRBJ1-2, with 8 positions matching TRBD1. The germline gives CDR1 SGDLS, CDR2 YYNGEE. This CDR3 comprises 13 residues. V dropped 4 bases and J dropped 8; count of bases not matched to a gene: 7. DNA for the CDR3: TGTGCCAGCAGCCAAGATCGGGACAGGGGCTACACCTTC. It specifies CASSQDRDRGYTF.

The CDR3 DNA sequence: TGTGCCAGCAGCTTACCGACCATGGGCTCGGGGGCTTTCTTT. Protein product: CASSLPTMGSGAFF. The J gene is TRBJ1-1, the V gene TRBV11-2, with unresolved D. Germline assignment: CDR1 SGHAT and CDR2 FQNNGV. The CDR3 runs to 14 residues. The V gene lost 2 bases and the J gene lost 11 bases, with 18 bases spanning the gap.

Remarks on this clone: An end of the junction does not agree with germline; a read error may underlie this. The chain combines TRBV7-9 with TRBJ2-3; no reliable D call. Germline V gene lookup returns CDR1 SEHNR and CDR2 FQNEAQ (reference sequence). There are 14 residues in the CDR3. The CDR3 loop reads CASTLGEIEDTQYF. CDR3 sequence (DNA): TGTGCCAGCACCTTAGGCGAGATTGAAGATACGCAGTATTTT.

The chain is built from TRBV4-1 and TRBJ2-7; 11 nucleotides match TRBD1. CDR3 size: 14 residues. CDR1 and CDR2 from the germline V gene are MGHRA and YSYEKL. Germline trimming cut 4 bases from V and 3 bases from J; bases unmatched to any gene: 2. The CDR3 nucleotides read TGCGCCAGCAGCCTGGGACAGGGGGTCTACGAGCAGTACTTC. Translated, it gives CASSLGQGVYEQYF.

The chain is built from TRBV11-2 and TRBJ1-1; D not certain. CDR1 and CDR2 from the germline V gene are SGHAT and FQNNGV. Trimming pared 3 bases from V and 3 bases from J, leaving 14 bases between. The CDR3 runs 15 residues. The CDR3 is CASSFSPSGYTEAFF. The CDR3 DNA follows: TGTGCCAGCAGCTTCTCTCCGTCGGGGTACACTGAAGCTTTCTTT.